This TCR beta chain was captured by sequencing in a study of radiotherapy plus CTLA-4 blockade in lung cancer. Points from the study as a whole: Subsequent to radiotherapy plus ipilimumab, tumor-derived TCR clones underwent expansion in blood.

Trimming shortened V by 6 bases and J by 0 bases, and 12 bases separated the two germline ends. CDR1 MNHEY and CDR2 SMNVEV come from the germline V gene (reference sequence). The CDR3 has 15 residues. Focal radiation with ipilimumab CTLA-4 blockade was given to patients with chemo-refractory metastatic non-small-cell lung cancer. Generated by immunoSEQ multiplex PCR, the TCRdb table keeps only in-frame clones and is missing some. Among about 60,000 clones listed, over 75% were seen once. Details on this clone: The antigen remains unidentified.

Here the sequenced sample was peripheral blood, taken from a patient treated with radiotherapy plus ipilimumab. The TCR comes from a human donor with non-small cell lung cancer who had a partial response to radiotherapy plus ipilimumab. This chain uses TRBV27 with TRBJ1-5, with a weak D call TRBD1 (6 bases). CDR3 DNA: TGTGCCAGCAGGGCGGGGGCTTATAGCAATCAGCCCCAGCATTTT. Its translation: CASRAGAYSNQPQHF.